Sequencing of this T cell receptor (beta chain) was carried out in a study of radiation and T cells in renal cell carcinoma. Study-level background: Nephrectomy followed 15 Gy stereotactic body radiation by 4 weeks.

This clone was counted between two and nine times. As yet, its antigen is unknown. Profiling relied on immunoSEQ multiplex PCR, and the TCRdb table lists in-frame clones only, not all of them. The repertoire holds 55,000 to 65,000 clones, roughly three quarters seen once, with about 7.1% in the top ten. V trimming: 5 bases; J trimming: 6 bases; junction bases outside the gene matches: 11. From germline, CDR1 is SQVTM and CDR2 ANQGSEA. The CDR3 runs 16 residues. Study conclusions and caveats: Top tumor clonotypes rose in blood 2 weeks post-radiation, then contracted. No pretreatment tumor biopsies were available for baseline clonotypes.

Time point here: baseline pretreatment blood. Treatment indicated: 15 Gy SBRT to primary tumor, nephrectomy 4 weeks later. This renal cell carcinoma was of the clear cell type. The sequence derives from a man aged 55 to 70 with renal cell carcinoma. The chain joins TRBV29-1 to TRBJ2-1; 12 bases line up with TRBD2. The specimen comprised blood, sampled from a patient whose treatment included radiotherapy and nephrectomy. CDR3 coding DNA: TGCAGCGTTTTCCCGAGAGCTAGCGGGAGGGCCAATGAGCAGTTCTTC. It yields the protein CSVFPRASGRANEQFF.